This T cell receptor beta chain was sequenced for a study of shared clonotypes between healthy human individuals. The protocol was immunoSEQ multiplex PCR, while the TCRdb copy is restricted to in-frame clones and leaves out a portion. The repertoire includes a few million clones, roughly 92% of them detected once, and around 0.15% sits in the top ten. The CDR3 consists of 16 residues. The V gene's germline CDR1 is SGHTS and CDR2 YDEGEE. J lost 2 bases, V lost 4 bases, and 7 bases had no gene match. Sequenced sample: naive CD4+ T cells sorted from blood. Subset denoted: CD45RA+ positively selected. V usage is TRBV5-8 and J usage is TRBJ2-5, with 11 bases that match TRBD2. The sequence came from a man aged 18 to 35 in good health. The CDR3 loop reads CASSLGTSGIQETQYF. CDR3 bases: TGTGCCAGCAGCCTGGGGACTAGCGGAATACAAGAGACCCAGTACTTC.